This is a list of T cell receptor beta chains from one sample in a study of T cell responses to AZD1222 COVID-19 vaccine. Repertoires were generated with immunoSEQ multiplex PCR, while TCRdb's copy carries only in-frame clones and drops some. The sample has around 60,000 clones, about 81% seen once. This sample comprised peripheral blood, obtained 28 days after the second AZD1222 dose. The receptors shown here come from an adult who received the AZD1222 COVID-19 vaccine. CDR3s include the opening cysteine and the closing phenylalanine or tryptophan. Each record gives: D gene, V gene, J gene, clone size, CDR3 protein, CDR3 DNA. The D gene is left open where the match is weak. Clone size appears in some rows only: once, few, many, or a class for an expanded clone.

>TRBD1|TRBV19|TRBJ2-7|-
CASSVGQGYEQYF
TGTGCCAGTAGTGTCGGACAGGGCTACGAGCAGTACTTC
>TRBD1|TRBV19|TRBJ1-4|-
CASGGQGPPNEKLFF
TGTGCCAGTGGGGGACAGGGGCCGCCTAATGAAAAACTGTTTTTT
>-|TRBV19|TRBJ2-7|few
CASSKAEYYEQYF
TGTGCCAGTAGTAAAGCGGAGTACTACGAGCAGTACTTC
>-|TRBV5-1|TRBJ2-7|-
CASSLWGNREYEQYF
TGCGCCAGCAGCTTGTGGGGGAACAGGGAGTACGAGCAGTACTTC
>TRBD1|TRBV7-3|TRBJ1-2|-
CASSKGQGGGYTF
TGTGCCAGCAGTAAGGGACAGGGAGGTGGCTACACCTTC
>-|TRBV18|TRBJ1-5|-
CASSPGGSAQHF
TGTGCCAGCTCACCGGGGGGATCAGCCCAGCATTTT
>TRBD2|TRBV18|TRBJ2-7|-
CASSPPPKTSENYEQYF
TGTGCCAGCTCACCACCCCCTAAGACTAGCGAGAACTACGAGCAGTACTTC
>TRBD1|TRBV18|TRBJ2-7|-
CASTDRGREQYF
TGTGCCAGCACTGACAGGGGGAGGGAGCAGTACTTC
>TRBD1|TRBV13|TRBJ2-7|few
CASSLTTGGEQYF
TGTGCCAGCAGCCTAACGACAGGGGGCGAGCAGTACTTC
>TRBD1|TRBV15|TRBJ2-5|-
CATSRTGRSQETQYF
TGTGCCACCAGCAGGACAGGGCGCTCTCAAGAGACCCAGTACTTC
>TRBD1|TRBV7-8|TRBJ2-7|-
CASSLAGTAYEQYF
TGTGCCAGCAGCTTAGCCGGGACAGCCTACGAGCAGTACTTC
>-|TRBV5-4|TRBJ2-3|-
CASSHTLDTQYF
TGTGCCAGCAGCCATACACTAGATACGCAGTATTTT
>-|TRBV6-5|TRBJ1-1|-
CASSHPVNTEAFF
TGTGCCAGCAGCCACCCAGTGAACACTGAAGCTTTCTTT
>-|TRBV7-2|TRBJ2-7|once
CASSFWTAENEQYF
TGTGCCAGCAGCTTCTGGACAGCTGAGAACGAGCAGTACTTC
>-|TRBV1|TRBJ2-7|-
CTTQAVRLHEQYF
TGCACCACCCAGGCCGTGAGGTTGCACGAGCAGTACTTC